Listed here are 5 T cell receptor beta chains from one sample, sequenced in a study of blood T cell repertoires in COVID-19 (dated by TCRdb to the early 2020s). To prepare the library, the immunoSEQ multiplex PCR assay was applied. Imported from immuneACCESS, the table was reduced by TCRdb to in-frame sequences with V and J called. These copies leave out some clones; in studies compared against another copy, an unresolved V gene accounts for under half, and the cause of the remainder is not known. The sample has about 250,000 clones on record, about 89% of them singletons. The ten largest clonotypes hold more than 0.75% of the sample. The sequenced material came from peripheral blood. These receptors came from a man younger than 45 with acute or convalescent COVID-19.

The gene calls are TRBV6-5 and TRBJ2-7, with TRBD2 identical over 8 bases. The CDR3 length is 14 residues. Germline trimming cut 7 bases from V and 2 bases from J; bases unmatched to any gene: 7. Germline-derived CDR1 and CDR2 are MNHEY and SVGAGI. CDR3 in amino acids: CASISLSGTYEQYF. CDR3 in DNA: TGTGCCAGCATATCTCTTAGCGGGACCTACGAGCAGTACTTC.

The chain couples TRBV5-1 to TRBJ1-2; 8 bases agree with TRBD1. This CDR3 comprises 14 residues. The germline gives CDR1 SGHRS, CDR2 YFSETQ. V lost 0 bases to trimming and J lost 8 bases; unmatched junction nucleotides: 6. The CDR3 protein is CASSLGDRTGGYTF. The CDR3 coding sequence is TGCGCCAGCAGCTTGGGAGACAGGACAGGGGGCTACACCTTC.

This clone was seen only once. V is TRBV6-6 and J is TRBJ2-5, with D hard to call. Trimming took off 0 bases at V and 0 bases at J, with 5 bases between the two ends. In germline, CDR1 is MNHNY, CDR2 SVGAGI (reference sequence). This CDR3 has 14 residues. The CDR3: CASSYSSNQETQYF. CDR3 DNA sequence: TGTGCCAGCAGTTACTCGTCTAACCAAGAGACCCAGTACTTC.

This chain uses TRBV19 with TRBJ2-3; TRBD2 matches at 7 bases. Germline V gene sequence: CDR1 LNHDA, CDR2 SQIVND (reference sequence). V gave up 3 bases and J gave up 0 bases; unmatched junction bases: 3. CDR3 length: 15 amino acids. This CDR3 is CASSMAGVSTDTQYF. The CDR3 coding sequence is TGTGCCAGTAGTATGGCGGGGGTGAGCACAGATACGCAGTATTTT. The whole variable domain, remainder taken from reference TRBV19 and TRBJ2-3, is DGGITQSPKYLFRKEGQNVTLSCEQNLNHDAMYWYRQDPGQGLRLIYYSQIVNDFQKGDIAEGYSVSREKKESFPLTVTSAQKNPTAFYLCASSMAGVSTDTQYFGPGTRLTVL.

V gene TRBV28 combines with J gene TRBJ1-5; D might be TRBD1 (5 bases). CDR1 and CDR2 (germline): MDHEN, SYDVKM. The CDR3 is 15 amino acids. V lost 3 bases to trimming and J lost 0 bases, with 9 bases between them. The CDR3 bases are TGTGCCAGCAGTTTGGGGGGTCTTAGCAATCAGCCCCAGCATTTT. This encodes CASSLGGLSNQPQHF.